A single TCR beta chain is shown here with its context. The data originate from a study of T cell changes during pregnancy in multiple sclerosis. Method: immunoSEQ multiplex PCR; TCRdb's copy keeps in-frame clones and lacks some. The sample yields about 120,000 clones, under 95% seen once. V lost 1 base and J 5 bases, leaving 13 bases between the germline ends. The CDR3 runs to 14 residues. Germline V gene data show CDR1 as SGHRS and CDR2 as YFSETQ. The sequence derives from a female donor with multiple sclerosis, enrolled in a pregnancy study. Specimen: peripheral blood, collected before pregnancy. The gene calls are TRBV5-1 and TRBJ2-7, with a tentative D call TRBD2 (5 bases). The CDR3 DNA reads as TGCGCCAGCAGCTTGTCGGGGATCAGGAACGAGCAGTACTTC. This sequence encodes CASSLSGIRNEQYF.